The TCR beta chain described here comes from a study of OX40 agonist ivuxolimab in advanced cancers. Germline values: CDR1 LGHNA, CDR2 YSLEER. The CDR3 spans 14 residues. Trimming took 0 bases from V and 12 from J, leaving 14 bases between them. Measured with immunoSEQ multiplex PCR; TCRdb has only the in-frame clones, and not every one. The data show roughly 70,000 clones, 85% seen once. Sequenced material: CD4+ or CD8+ T cells sorted from blood, taken in a trial of the OX40 agonist ivuxolimab. The sequence was collected from an adult with an advanced solid tumor such as melanoma, head and neck, liver or kidney cancer. This chain links TRBV4-3 with TRBJ1-4, with a possible D match to TRBD1 (6 bases). The CDR3 protein is CASSQELRGRELFF. CDR3 sequence (DNA): TGCGCCAGCAGCCAAGAATTGAGGGGGAGGGAACTGTTTTTT.